The 13 T cell receptor beta chains below all came from one sample that was sequenced in a study of cytomegalovirus exposure and HLA in healthy donors. Primers included in the PCR were 60 Vbeta and 13 Jbeta primers. The assay was immunoSEQ multiplex PCR, and TCRdb's table has in-frame clones only and misses some. Among under 90,000 clones, 60% to 80% were seen once, and the ten largest hold 2% to 2.5%. The sequencing input was PBMCs. Source of these receptors: a man aged 35-49 years in good health and CMV-seronegative.

This clone was recorded once. V is TRBV28 and J is TRBJ1-5; the match to TRBD1 covers 11 bases. This CDR3 is 14 amino acids long. After removal of 8 bases from V and 5 bases from J, the junction contained 5 bases not matched to a gene. CDR1 and CDR2 (germline): MDHEN, SYDVKM. The DNA for the CDR3 is TGTGCCAGCGGCGGGGGACAGGGGGATCAGCCCCAGCATTTT. Protein: CASGGGQGDQPQHF.

CDR3 sequence reads: CASLNAGTGDYGYTF. DNA of the CDR3: TGTGCCAGTTTAAATGCCGGGACAGGGGACTATGGCTACACCTTC. This chain uses TRBV19 with TRBJ1-2, with 10 positions matching TRBD1. Losses at the gene ends were 8 bases for V and 3 bases for J; bases not matched to a gene: 9. There are 15 residues in the CDR3. Germline V gene sequence: CDR1 LNHDA, CDR2 SQIVND (reference sequence).

This chain connects TRBV19 to TRBJ2-1, with D possibly matching TRBD1 (5 bases). The V gene lost 8 bases and the J gene lost 3 bases, with 8 bases spanning the gap. The CDR3 runs 12 residues. Germline V CDR1 and CDR2: LNHDA, SQIVND (reference sequence). This CDR3 is CASWGGYNEQFF. The CDR3 DNA reads TGTGCCAGTTGGGGCGGCTACAATGAGCAGTTCTTC.

This chain uses TRBV7-8 with TRBJ2-7; 9 bases are a match to TRBD2. The germline gives CDR1 SGHVS, CDR2 FQNEAQ. CDR3 length equals 13 residues. J lost 3 bases, V lost 8 bases, and 5 bases had no gene match. CDR3 region: CASGGLASYEQYF. The CDR3 nucleotides read TGTGCCAGCGGCGGACTAGCGAGCTACGAGCAGTACTTC.

This chain links TRBV19 with TRBJ1-3; weak D call: TRBD1 (6 bases). V was clipped by 4 bases and J by 4 bases, with 14 bases between them. The CDR3 spans 15 residues. The germline gives CDR1 LNHDA, CDR2 SQIVND (reference sequence). CDR3 sequence (DNA): TGTGCCAGTAGTACCCAATCCGGGACAGGAAACACCATATATTTT. It encodes CASSTQSGTGNTIYF.

This clone has just a few counts. The J gene is TRBJ1-1, the V gene TRBV5-1; a possible D gene is TRBD1 (5 bases). Trimming left V 4 bases short and J 4 bases short, with 8 bases between. CDR1 and CDR2 from the germline V gene are SGHRS and YFSETQ. This CDR3 comprises 12 residues. CDR3 sequence reads: CASSQDITEAFF. In DNA, the CDR3 is TGCGCCAGCAGCCAGGACATCACTGAAGCTTTCTTT.

This chain connects TRBV15 to TRBJ2-7; D not certain. CDR3 length equals 13 residues. Germline CDR1 and CDR2: LNHNV and YYDKDF (reference sequence). The V gene lost 3 bases and the J gene lost 7 bases, with 13 bases spanning the gap. CDR3 in amino acids: CATSSDFVREQYF. The CDR3 nucleotides read TGTGCCACCAGCAGCGACTTTGTGAGAGAGCAGTACTTC.

The chain employs TRBV18 and TRBJ1-1; no reliable D call. CDR1 and CDR2 from the germline V gene are KGHSH and LQKENI. V lost 3 bases and J lost 5, with 10 bases in between. CDR3 length: 13 amino acids. CDR3: CASSPALRTEAFF. For the CDR3, the DNA is TGTGCCAGCTCACCCGCTTTGCGGACTGAAGCTTTCTTT.

V usage is TRBV2 and J usage is TRBJ2-3, with a possible D match to TRBD1 (6 bases). The V end lost 10 bases, the J end lost 1 base, and 9 bases lay between the germline ends. The CDR3 extends over 12 amino acids. The germline CDR1 and CDR2 sequences are SNHLY and FYNNEI. CDR3 loop: CATHRGTDTQYF. The CDR3 DNA sequence: TGTGCCACCCACAGGGGCACAGATACGCAGTATTTT.

J is TRBJ1-2 and V is TRBV6-5; TRBD1 might be the D (6 bases). V lost 4 bases, J lost 8 bases, and 14 bases lay in between. The length of the CDR3 is 13 residues. The germline gives CDR1 MNHEY, CDR2 SVGAGI. Written as DNA, the CDR3 is TGTGCCAGCAGTTCCTCAGGGGTTAAAGGCTACACCTTC. Residues: CASSSSGVKGYTF.

V gene TRBV6-6 combines with J gene TRBJ2-5; D call uncertain. V was pared by 7 bases and J by 2 bases, with 8 bases between. This CDR3 is 12 amino acids long. CDR1 and CDR2 (germline): MNHNY, SVGAGI (reference sequence). The CDR3 region has the DNA TGTGCCAGCACGCGGCTTCAAGAGACCCAGTACTTC. Translating gives CASTRLQETQYF.

V usage is TRBV4-2 and J usage is TRBJ2-7; maybe TRBD2 (6 bases). The V end was cut by 2 bases, the J end by 0 bases, with 14 bases between. CDR1 LGHNA and CDR2 YNFKEQ come from the germline V gene. This CDR3 contains 16 residues. CDR3 in amino acids: CASSQLSGSSSYEQYF. The CDR3 nucleotides are TGTGCCAGCAGCCAATTAAGCGGGTCTAGCTCCTACGAGCAGTACTTC.

The chain links TRBV4-2 to TRBJ2-1; TRBD2 agrees at 7 bases. The length of the CDR3 is 14 residues. The V gene's germline CDR1 is LGHNA and CDR2 YNFKEQ. After removal of 5 bases from V and 6 bases from J, the junction contained 7 bases not matched to a gene. This chain's CDR3 is CASSLGEGSNEQFF. In DNA form, the CDR3 reads TGTGCCAGCAGCTTAGGGGAGGGCTCCAATGAGCAGTTCTTC.